A selection of T cell receptor beta chains follows, all from one sample in a study of blood T cell repertoires in COVID-19. Data came from immunoSEQ multiplex PCR; TCRdb stores just in-frame clones and leaves some out. Of approximately 80,000 clones in the sample, 78% are singletons; the top ten hold less than 20%. The source material was peripheral blood. The receptors stem from a human donor in a cohort sampled during active COVID-19. CDR3s include the opening cysteine and the closing phenylalanine or tryptophan. The order of the fields is J gene, CDR3 length, D gene, V gene, CDR3 protein. A D gene is named only where the DNA matches it firmly.

J: TRBJ1-6; length: 16; D: TRBD1; V: TRBV6-1; CDR3: CASSERDRVFNSPLHF
J: TRBJ2-3; length: 16; D: .; V: TRBV7-2; CDR3: CASSLVTGYGEDTQYF
J: TRBJ1-5; length: 14; D: .; V: TRBV19; CDR3: CASSSRAENQPQHF
J: TRBJ1-1; length: 13; D: .; V: TRBV6-5; CDR3: CASRNTDNTEAFF
J: TRBJ1-1; length: 16; D: TRBD1; V: TRBV11-3; CDR3: CASSSSTGGGWVEAFF
J: TRBJ2-2; length: 11; D: .; V: TRBV19; CDR3: CASLATGELFF
J: TRBJ2-7; length: 14; D: TRBD2; V: TRBV19; CDR3: CASSSDGRVDEQYF
J: TRBJ2-3; length: 14; D: .; V: TRBV6-4; CDR3: CASSERSSTDTQYF
J: TRBJ2-7; length: 15; D: TRBD2; V: TRBV7-6; CDR3: CASGLASGENYEQYF
J: TRBJ2-7; length: 15; D: TRBD1; V: TRBV7-3; CDR3: CASSLSGTGYYEQYF
J: TRBJ1-1; length: 11; D: TRBD1; V: TRBV11-2; CDR3: CASRNYDRVVF
J: TRBJ1-5; length: 16; D: .; V: TRBV21-1; CDR3: CASSKGGRTRDQPQHF
J: TRBJ2-7; length: 13; D: TRBD1; V: TRBV7-6; CDR3: CASSIGQGYEQYF
J: TRBJ1-2; length: 14; D: .; V: TRBV5-6; CDR3: CASSLTGSNYGYTF
J: TRBJ2-2; length: 17; D: .; V: TRBV4-3; CDR3: CASSQGFAGADTGELFF
J: TRBJ1-6; length: 15; D: .; V: TRBV2; CDR3: CASGPVRGDNSPLHF
J: TRBJ1-5; length: 15; D: TRBD1; V: TRBV13; CDR3: CASSSQDREDQPQHF
J: TRBJ2-5; length: 12; D: .; V: TRBV7-6; CDR3: CASSPSQETQYF
J: TRBJ2-7; length: 12; D: .; V: TRBV27; CDR3: CASSSTAREQYF
J: TRBJ2-7; length: 13; D: .; V: TRBV5-5; CDR3: CASSFFRGYEQYF
J: TRBJ1-2; length: 15; D: .; V: TRBV7-9; CDR3: CASSLGTAANYGYTF
J: TRBJ2-2; length: 14; D: .; V: TRBV29-1; CDR3: CSVETGGGTGELFF